The clone carrying this T cell receptor (beta chain) appeared a few times. The antigen remains undetermined. This CDR3 spans 12 amino acids. Trimming took off 4 bases at V and 7 bases at J, with 10 bases between the two ends. Each donor was a healthy Caucasian. This sample is part of a study of identical twins. TCRdb re-derived calls from the 5' RACE reads in MiXCR, one entry per CDR3 protein. The sample lists approximately 1.8 million distinct CDR3 sequences, around 33% seen once, with about 0.3% in the top ten. Regarding the study as a whole: Memory repertoires showed no such pattern, whereas abundant cord blood beta clonotypes carried fewer insertions.

The clonotype originates from a newborn girl in good health. The V call is TRBV12-3 or TRBV12-4, the J call TRBJ1-2; D unresolved. The sequenced sample was cord blood. As DNA, the CDR3 is TGTGCCAGCAGTTACGGCTCTCCTGGCTACACCTTC. It translates to CASSYGSPGYTF.